The entry below describes one T cell receptor (beta chain). The data belong to a study of sequential checkpoint blockade in melanoma. Study summary: After both sequences, patients received maintenance nivolumab.

The CDR3 has 16 amino acids. Germline V gives CDR1 SGHDN, CDR2 FVKESK. V lost 0 bases, J lost 2 bases, and 14 bases lay in between. The treatment: randomized to nivolumab then ipilimumab (arm A) or the reverse (arm B). Sequencing was performed with immunoSEQ multiplex PCR; in TCRdb, only in-frame clones are kept and a portion is missing. Among some 4,000 clones listed, around half were seen once. The sequence was collected from a human donor with melanoma. The chain combines TRBV14 with TRBJ2-7; D perhaps matches TRBD1 (6 bases). The material sequenced was CD8+ T cells sorted from blood (inferred from file names), taken from a patient given nivolumab and ipilimumab in sequence. CDR3 region: CASSQDQRTVTYEQYF. DNA of the CDR3: TGTGCCAGCAGCCAAGATCAAAGGACAGTGACCTACGAGCAGTACTTC.